This TCR beta chain was sequenced for a study of blood T cell repertoires in COVID-19. The wider study: The samples span acute and convalescent COVID-19 from the United States, Italy and Spain.

Germline CDR1 DFQATT, CDR2 SNEGSKA (reference sequence). The CDR3 spans 9 residues. V lost 8 bases to trimming and J lost 15 bases, with 14 bases between them. Authors' analysis steps: Reference gene primer amplification gave nucleated cell count estimates. Profiled with immunoSEQ multiplex PCR; TCRdb holds only in-frame clones, not every one. For V, J and clone size, that table is used; D and trimming come from the DNA. This table holds about 110,000 clones, about 88% found once. The rearrangement uses TRBV20-1 and TRBJ2-1, with D tentatively TRBD2 (6 bases). The specimen sequenced was peripheral blood. This TCR came from a woman aged 50 to 60 with acute or convalescent COVID-19. The CDR3 loop reads CSPIGTLFF. CDR3 coding DNA: TGCAGTCCAATCGGGACTCTGTTCTTC.